The next 10 T cell receptor beta chains were all read from a single sample in a study of cytomegalovirus exposure and HLA in healthy donors. PCR primers comprised 60 Vbeta and 13 Jbeta primers. The protocol was immunoSEQ multiplex PCR, while the TCRdb copy is restricted to in-frame clones and leaves out a portion. Of about 120,000 clones in the sample, about 73% were seen once. The source material was PBMCs. Every receptor here comes from a woman aged 40 to 50 in good health and CMV-seronegative.

This rearrangement joins TRBV6-5 to TRBJ2-7, with a possible D match to TRBD2 (6 bases). CDR1 MNHEY and CDR2 SVGAGI come from the germline V gene. The CDR3 sequence is 13 residues long. Trimming took 5 bases from V and 3 from J, leaving 11 bases between them. CDR3: CASSARGIYEQYF. The CDR3 DNA is TGTGCCAGCAGTGCCCGCGGGATCTACGAGCAGTACTTC.

This clone occurred a few times. The rearrangement joins TRBV5-1 to TRBJ1-3; 11 nucleotides agree with TRBD1. Germline CDR1 is SGHRS and CDR2 is YFSETQ. Trimming removed 4 bases from V and 11 bases from J; junction bases left unmatched: 11. The CDR3 consists of 15 residues. The CDR3 spells CASSGEGTGGTSIYF. For the CDR3, the DNA is TGCGCCAGCAGCGGGGAAGGGACAGGGGGAACCTCCATATATTTT.

The chain carries TRBV28 and TRBJ2-7; tentatively, D is TRBD2 (5 bases). The CDR3 spans 13 residues. CDR1 MDHEN and CDR2 SYDVKM come from the germline V gene. Trimming pared 5 bases from V and 6 bases from J, leaving 14 bases between. CDR3 amino acids: CASSLPQRAEQYF. Here the CDR3 DNA reads TGTGCCAGCAGTCTGCCCCAGAGGGCCGAGCAGTACTTC.

The chain recombines TRBV7-9 with TRBJ2-3, with D perhaps TRBD2 (5 bases). The germline CDR1 and CDR2 sequences are SEHNR and FQNEAQ (reference sequence). The CDR3 extends over 14 amino acids. With 5 bases removed from V and 5 bases from J, the gap between germline ends came to 14 bases. CDR3 sequence reads: CASSPRGPQDTQYF. The CDR3 DNA is TGTGCCAGCAGCCCCAGAGGGCCCCAAGATACGCAGTATTTT.

The chain couples TRBV6-5 to TRBJ1-4; possibly TRBD1 for D (6 bases). The germline CDR1 and CDR2 sequences are MNHEY and SVGAGI. The V end lost 3 bases, the J end lost 7 bases, and 18 bases lay between the germline ends. The CDR3 consists of 16 residues. The DNA for the CDR3 is TGTGCCAGCAGTTATACGGGGGGGGGCTCGATTGAAAAACTGTTTTTT. Its translation: CASSYTGGGSIEKLFF.

The chain uses TRBV6-5 and TRBJ2-7, with 7 bases aligning to TRBD1. With V trimmed by 3 bases and J by 3 bases, 8 bases remained unmatched. This CDR3 spans 15 amino acids. Germline V gene lookup returns CDR1 MNHEY and CDR2 SVGAGI. The CDR3 here is CASSYRTGVIYEQYF. The CDR3 DNA follows: TGTGCCAGCAGTTATCGCACAGGGGTCATCTACGAGCAGTACTTC.

V gene TRBV19 combines with J gene TRBJ2-1, with a weak D call TRBD2 (5 bases). CDR1 and CDR2 from the germline V gene are LNHDA and SQIVND (reference sequence). Trimming removed 2 bases at V and 2 bases at J, with 13 bases between. The CDR3 totals 16 residues. This CDR3 is CASSITGLSPYNEQFF. The CDR3 nucleotides read TGTGCCAGTAGTATAACCGGACTCTCGCCCTACAATGAGCAGTTCTTC.

Concerning this clone: At one end the junction does not follow the germline gene, possibly because of a read error. This chain links TRBV28 with TRBJ2-6, with D maybe TRBD1 (5 bases). The CDR3 runs 17 residues. Germline values: CDR1 MDHEN, CDR2 SYDVKM. The chain's CDR3 is CASSLGSSLSGANGLTF. In nucleotides, the CDR3 is TGTGCCAGCAGTTTAGGCAGCTCACTCTCTGGGGCCAACGGCCTGACTTTC.

This chain connects TRBV18 to TRBJ1-4; TRBD1 agrees at 7 bases. Trimming took 6 bases from V and 11 from J; bases not matched to a gene: 9. Germline loops: CDR1 KGHSH, CDR2 LQKENI. The CDR3 sequence is 13 residues long. CDR3: CASSSGGSDKLFF. The CDR3 bases are TGTGCCAGCTCGTCAGGGGGTTCGGACAAACTGTTTTTT.

The chain carries TRBV10-2 and TRBJ1-5, with TRBD1 matching over 7 bases. With 9 bases clipped from V and 5 bases from J, the junction kept 7 bases outside the gene matches. This CDR3 comprises 13 residues. The V gene's germline CDR1 is WSHSY and CDR2 SAAADI. The CDR3 spells CASTNRGYQPQHF. The CDR3 DNA reads TGCGCCAGTACTAACAGGGGATATCAGCCCCAGCATTTT.